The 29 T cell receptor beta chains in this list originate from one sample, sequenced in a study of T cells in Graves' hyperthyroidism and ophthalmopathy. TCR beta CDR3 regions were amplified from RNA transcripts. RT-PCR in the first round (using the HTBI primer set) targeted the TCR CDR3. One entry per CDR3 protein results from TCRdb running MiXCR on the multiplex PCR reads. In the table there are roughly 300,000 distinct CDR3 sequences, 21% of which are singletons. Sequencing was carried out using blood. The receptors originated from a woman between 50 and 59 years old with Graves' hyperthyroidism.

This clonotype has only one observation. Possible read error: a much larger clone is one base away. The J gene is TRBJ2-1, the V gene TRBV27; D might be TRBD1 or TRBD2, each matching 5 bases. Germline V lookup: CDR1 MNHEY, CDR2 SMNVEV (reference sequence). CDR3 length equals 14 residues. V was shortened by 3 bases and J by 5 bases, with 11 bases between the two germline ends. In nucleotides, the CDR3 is TGTGCCAGCAGTTTCCGGGGCCGCGACAATGAGCAGTTCTTC. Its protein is CASSFRGRDNEQFF.

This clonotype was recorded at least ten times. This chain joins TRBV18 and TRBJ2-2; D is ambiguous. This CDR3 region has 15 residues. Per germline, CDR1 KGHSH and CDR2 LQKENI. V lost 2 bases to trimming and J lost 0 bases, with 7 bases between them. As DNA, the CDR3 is TGTGCCAGCTCACCATGGCAGGCGAACACCGGGGAGCTGTTTTTT. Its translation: CASSPWQANTGELFF. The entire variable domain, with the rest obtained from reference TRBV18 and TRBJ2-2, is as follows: NAGVMQNPRHLVRRRGQEARLRCSPMKGHSHVYWYRQLPEEGLKFMVYLQKENIIDESGMPKERFSAEFPKEGPSILRIQQVVRGDSAAYFCASSPWQANTGELFFGEGSRLTVL.

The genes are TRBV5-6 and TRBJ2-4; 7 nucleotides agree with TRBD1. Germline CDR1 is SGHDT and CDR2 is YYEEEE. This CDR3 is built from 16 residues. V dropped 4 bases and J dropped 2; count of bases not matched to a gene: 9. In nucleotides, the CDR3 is TGTGCCAGCAGCACAAAGGGGGCCAAGACCAAAAACATTCAGTACTTC. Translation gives CASSTKGAKTKNIQYF. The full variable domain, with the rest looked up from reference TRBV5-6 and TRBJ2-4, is DAGVTQSPTHLIKTRGQQVTLRCSPKSGHDTVSWYQQALGQGPQFIFQYYEEEERQRGNFPDRFSGHQFPNYSSELNVNALLLGDSALYLCASSTKGAKTKNIQYFGAGTRLSVL.

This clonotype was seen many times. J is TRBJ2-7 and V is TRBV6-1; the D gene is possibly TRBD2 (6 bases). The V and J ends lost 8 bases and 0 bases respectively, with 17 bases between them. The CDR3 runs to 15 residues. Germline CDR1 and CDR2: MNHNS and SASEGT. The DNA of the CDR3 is TGTGCCAGCGGAGGGAGGTGGCGGGACTCCTACGAGCAGTACTTC. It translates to CASGGRWRDSYEQYF.

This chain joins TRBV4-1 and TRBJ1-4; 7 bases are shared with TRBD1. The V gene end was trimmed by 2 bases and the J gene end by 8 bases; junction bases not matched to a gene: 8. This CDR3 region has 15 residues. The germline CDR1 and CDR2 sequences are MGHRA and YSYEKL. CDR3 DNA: TGCGCCAGCAGCCAACAGGGGGGCGCGAAGGAAAAACTGTTTTTT. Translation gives CASSQQGGAKEKLFF.

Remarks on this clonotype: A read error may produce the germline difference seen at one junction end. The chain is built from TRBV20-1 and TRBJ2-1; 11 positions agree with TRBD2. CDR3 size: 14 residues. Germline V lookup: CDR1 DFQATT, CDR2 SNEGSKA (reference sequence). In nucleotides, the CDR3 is TGCAGTGCTCGGGGACTAGCGGCCTATAATGAGCAGCTCTTC. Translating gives CSARGLAAYNEQLF.

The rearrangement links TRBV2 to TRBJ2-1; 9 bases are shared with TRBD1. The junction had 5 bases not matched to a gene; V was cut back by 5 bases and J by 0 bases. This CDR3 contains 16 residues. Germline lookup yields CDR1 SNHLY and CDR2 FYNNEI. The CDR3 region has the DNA TGTGCCAGCAGTCGGACAGGGGAAGGCTCCTACAATGAGCAGTTCTTC. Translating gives CASSRTGEGSYNEQFF.

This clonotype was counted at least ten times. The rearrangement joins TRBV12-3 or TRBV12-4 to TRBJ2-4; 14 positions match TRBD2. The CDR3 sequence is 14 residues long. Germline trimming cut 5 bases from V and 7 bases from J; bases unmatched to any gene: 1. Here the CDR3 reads CASSGTSGGNIQYF. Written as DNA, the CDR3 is TGTGCCAGCAGTGGGACTAGCGGGGGTAACATTCAGTACTTC.

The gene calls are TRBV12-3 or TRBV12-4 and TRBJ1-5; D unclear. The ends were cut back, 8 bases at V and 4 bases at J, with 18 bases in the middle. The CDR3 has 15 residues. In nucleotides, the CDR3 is TGTGCCAGCTGCCCGGGGTTGTACGGGAATCAGCCCCAGCATTTT. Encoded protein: CASCPGLYGNQPQHF.

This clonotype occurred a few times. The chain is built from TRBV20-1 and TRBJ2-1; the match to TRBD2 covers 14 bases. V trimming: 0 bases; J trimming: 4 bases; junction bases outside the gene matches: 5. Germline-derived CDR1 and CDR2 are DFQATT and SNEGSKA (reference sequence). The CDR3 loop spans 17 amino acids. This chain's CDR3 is CSARDPGTSGSYNEQFF. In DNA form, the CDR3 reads TGCAGTGCTAGAGACCCCGGGACTAGCGGGAGTTACAATGAGCAGTTCTTC.

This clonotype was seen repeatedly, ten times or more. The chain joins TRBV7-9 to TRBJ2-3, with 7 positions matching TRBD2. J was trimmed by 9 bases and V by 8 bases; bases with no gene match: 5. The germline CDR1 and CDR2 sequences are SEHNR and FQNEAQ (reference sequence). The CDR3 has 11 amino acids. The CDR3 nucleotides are TGTGCCAGCGGTCATAGCGGGACGCAGTATTTT. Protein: CASGHSGTQYF.

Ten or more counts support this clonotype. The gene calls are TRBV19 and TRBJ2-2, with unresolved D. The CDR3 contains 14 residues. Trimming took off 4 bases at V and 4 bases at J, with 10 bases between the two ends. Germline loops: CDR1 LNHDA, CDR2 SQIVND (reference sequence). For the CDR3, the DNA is TGTGCCAGTAGTAATGGGCGGTTCACCGGGGAGCTGTTTTTT. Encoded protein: CASSNGRFTGELFF.

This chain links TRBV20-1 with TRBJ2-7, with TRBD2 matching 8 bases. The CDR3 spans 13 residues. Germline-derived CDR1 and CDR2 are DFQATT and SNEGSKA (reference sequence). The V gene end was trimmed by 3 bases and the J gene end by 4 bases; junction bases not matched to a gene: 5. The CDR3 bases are TGCAGTGCTAGCGGGAGGGCCGGGTACGAGCAGTACTTC. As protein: CSASGRAGYEQYF.

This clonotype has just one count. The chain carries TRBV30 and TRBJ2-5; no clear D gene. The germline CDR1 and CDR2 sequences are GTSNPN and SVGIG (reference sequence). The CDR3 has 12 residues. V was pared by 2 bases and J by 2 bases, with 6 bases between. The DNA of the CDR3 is TGTGCCTGGAGTTTACAGCAAGAGACCCAGTACTTC. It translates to CAWSLQQETQYF. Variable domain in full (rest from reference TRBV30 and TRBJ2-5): SQTIHQWPATLVQPVGSPLSLECTVEGTSNPNLYWYRQAAGRGLQLLFYSVGIGQISSEVPQNLSASRPQDRQFILSSKKLLLSDSGFYLCAWSLQQETQYFGPGTRLLVL.

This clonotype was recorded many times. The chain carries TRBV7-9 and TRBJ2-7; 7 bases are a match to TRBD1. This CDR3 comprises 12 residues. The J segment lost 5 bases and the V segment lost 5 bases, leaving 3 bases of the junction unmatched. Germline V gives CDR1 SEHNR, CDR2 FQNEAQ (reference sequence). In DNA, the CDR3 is TGTGCCAGCAGCAGGGGGCGAAACGAGCAGTACTTC. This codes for CASSRGRNEQYF. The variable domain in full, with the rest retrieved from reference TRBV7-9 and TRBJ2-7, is DTGVSQNPRHKITKRGQNVTFRCDPISEHNRLYWYRQTLGQGPEFLTYFQNEAQLEKSRLLSDRFSAERPKGSFSTLEIQRTEQGDSAMYLCASSRGRNEQYFGPGTRLTVT.

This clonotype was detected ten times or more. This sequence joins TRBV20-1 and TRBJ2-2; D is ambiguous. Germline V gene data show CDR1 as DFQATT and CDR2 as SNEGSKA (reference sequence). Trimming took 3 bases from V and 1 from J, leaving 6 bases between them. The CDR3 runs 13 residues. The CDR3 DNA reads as TGCAGTGCTAGTCCGGTGAACACCGGGGAGCTGTTTTTT. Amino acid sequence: CSASPVNTGELFF.

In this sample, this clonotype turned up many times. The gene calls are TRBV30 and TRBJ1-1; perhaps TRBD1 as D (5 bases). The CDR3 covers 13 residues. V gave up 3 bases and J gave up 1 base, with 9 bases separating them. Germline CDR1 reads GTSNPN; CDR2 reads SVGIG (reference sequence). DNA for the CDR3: TGTGCCTGGAGGGTAGACAGGAACACTGAAGCTTTCTTT. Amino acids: CAWRVDRNTEAFF.

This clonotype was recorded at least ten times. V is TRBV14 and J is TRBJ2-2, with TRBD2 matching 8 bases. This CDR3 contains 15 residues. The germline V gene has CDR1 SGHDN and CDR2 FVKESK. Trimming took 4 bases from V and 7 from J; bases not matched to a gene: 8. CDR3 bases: TGTGCCAGCAGCCGAGCGAGCGGGAGAATCGGGGAGCTGTTTTTT. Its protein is CASSRASGRIGELFF. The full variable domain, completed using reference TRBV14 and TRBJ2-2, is EAGVTQFPSHSVIEKGQTVTLRCDPISGHDNLYWYRRVMGKEIKFLLHFVKESKQDESGMPNNRFLAERTGGTYSTLKVQPAELEDSGVYFCASSRASGRIGELFFGEGSRLTVL.

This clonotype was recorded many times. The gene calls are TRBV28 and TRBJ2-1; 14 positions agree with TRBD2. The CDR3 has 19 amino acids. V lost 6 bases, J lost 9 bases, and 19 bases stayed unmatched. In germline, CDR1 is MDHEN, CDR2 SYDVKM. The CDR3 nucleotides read TGTGCCAGCAGGCTACCTCCATCCGGGACTAGCGGGAGCAGGGGTGAGCAGTTCTTC. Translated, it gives CASRLPPSGTSGSRGEQFF.

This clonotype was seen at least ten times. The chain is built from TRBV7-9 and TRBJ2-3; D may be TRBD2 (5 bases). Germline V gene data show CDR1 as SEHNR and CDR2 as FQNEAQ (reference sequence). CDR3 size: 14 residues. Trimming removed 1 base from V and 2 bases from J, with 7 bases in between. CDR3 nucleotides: TGTGCCAGCAGCTTAGAGCGGTTCACAGATACGCAGTATTTT. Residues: CASSLERFTDTQYF.

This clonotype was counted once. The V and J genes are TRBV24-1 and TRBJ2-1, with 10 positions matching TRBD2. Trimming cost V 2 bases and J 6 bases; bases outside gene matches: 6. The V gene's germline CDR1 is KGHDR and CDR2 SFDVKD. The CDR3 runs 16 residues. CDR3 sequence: CATSDSWTSGLNEQFF. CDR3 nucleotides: TGTGCCACCAGTGATTCGTGGACTAGCGGTCTCAATGAGCAGTTCTTC.

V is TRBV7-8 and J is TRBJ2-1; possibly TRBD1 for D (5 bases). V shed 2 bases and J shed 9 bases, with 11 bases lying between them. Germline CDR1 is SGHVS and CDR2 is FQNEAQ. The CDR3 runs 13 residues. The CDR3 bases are TGTGCCAGCAGCTTAAGGCAGGGATTTGAGCAGTTCTTC. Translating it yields CASSLRQGFEQFF.

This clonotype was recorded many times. In DNA, the CDR3 is TGTGCCAGCAGCGTAGACCTGACAGGGTGGGCTTTCTTT. The encoded protein is CASSVDLTGWAFF. The genes are TRBV9 and TRBJ1-1; the match to TRBD1 covers 7 bases. The V segment lost 0 bases and the J segment 11 bases; nucleotides outside the gene matches: 7. This CDR3 contains 13 residues. In germline, CDR1 is SGDLS, CDR2 YYNGEE.

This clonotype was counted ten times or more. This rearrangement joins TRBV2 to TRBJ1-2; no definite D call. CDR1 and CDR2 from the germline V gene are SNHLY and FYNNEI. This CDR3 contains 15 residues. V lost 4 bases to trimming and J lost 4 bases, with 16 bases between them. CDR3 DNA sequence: TGTGCCAGCAGTGTGACAACGGGTTCTAGCTATGGCTACACCTTC. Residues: CASSVTTGSSYGYTF.

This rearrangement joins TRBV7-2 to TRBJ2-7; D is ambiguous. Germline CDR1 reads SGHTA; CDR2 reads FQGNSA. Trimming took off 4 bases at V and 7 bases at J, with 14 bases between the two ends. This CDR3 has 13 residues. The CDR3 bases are TGTGCCAGCAGCTCCCCCGTGGGTGGGGAGCAGTACTTC. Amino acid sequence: CASSSPVGGEQYF.

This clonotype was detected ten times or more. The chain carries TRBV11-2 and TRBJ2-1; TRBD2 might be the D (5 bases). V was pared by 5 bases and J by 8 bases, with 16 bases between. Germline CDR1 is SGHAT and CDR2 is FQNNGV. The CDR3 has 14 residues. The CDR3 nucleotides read TGTGCCAGCAGCCCGTTTGGAGGTCTTGATGAGCAGTTCTTC. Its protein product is CASSPFGGLDEQFF.

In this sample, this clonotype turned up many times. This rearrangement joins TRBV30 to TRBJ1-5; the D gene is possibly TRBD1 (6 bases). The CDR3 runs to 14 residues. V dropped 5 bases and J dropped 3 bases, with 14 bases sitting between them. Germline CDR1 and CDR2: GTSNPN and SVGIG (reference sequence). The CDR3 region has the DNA TGTGCCTGGCAACAGGGTCCCGACAATCAGCCCCAGCATTTT. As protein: CAWQQGPDNQPQHF. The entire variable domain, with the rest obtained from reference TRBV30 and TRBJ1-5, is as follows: SQTIHQWPATLVQPVGSPLSLECTVEGTSNPNLYWYRQAAGRGLQLLFYSVGIGQISSEVPQNLSASRPQDRQFILSSKKLLLSDSGFYLCAWQQGPDNQPQHFGDGTRLSIL.

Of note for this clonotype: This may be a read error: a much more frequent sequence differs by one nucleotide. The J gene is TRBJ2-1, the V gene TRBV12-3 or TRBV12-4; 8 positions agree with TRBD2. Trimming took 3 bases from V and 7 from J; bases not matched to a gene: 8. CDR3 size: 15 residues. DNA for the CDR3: TGTGCCAGCAGTTTGATTTCGGGGGGGTGGAATGAGCAGTTCTTC. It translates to CASSLISGGWNEQFF.

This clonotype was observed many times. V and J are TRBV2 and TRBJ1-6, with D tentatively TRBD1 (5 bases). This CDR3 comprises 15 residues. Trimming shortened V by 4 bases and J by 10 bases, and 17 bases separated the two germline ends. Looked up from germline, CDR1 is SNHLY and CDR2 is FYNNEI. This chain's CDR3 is CASSARQGNPSPLHF. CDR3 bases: TGTGCCAGCAGTGCCCGGCAGGGAAATCCCTCACCCCTCCACTTT.